At least ten counts were recorded for the clone carrying this T cell receptor beta chain. The antigen is not known. In germline, CDR1 is MNHEY, CDR2 SVGEGT. This CDR3 comprises 16 residues. Between the trimmed V and J ends, which lost 6 bases and 8 bases, there was a span of 20 bases. The data derive from a study of T cell repertoires in cytomegalovirus infection. The wider study: Indications came from public TCR beta signatures; they pointed to CMV infection and to a matching HLA type.

TCRdb re-called the reads through MiXCR, storing one row per CDR3 protein. The sample holds 200,000 to 250,000 distinct CDR3 sequences, 22% seen once. Study-wide findings and caveats: The response measured ex vivo was dominated by TCR beta clonotypes (HLA-C-restricted and CMV-specific).

The clonotype originates from a human donor in good health (CMV status not recorded). Some clones in this sample may be carry-over from other donors' samples. Material for sequencing was CD8+ T cells from PBMCs. The chain employs TRBV6-2 or TRBV6-3 and TRBJ1-6, with D uncertain. The CDR3 loop reads CASRRAPRTDYSPLHF. Written as DNA, the CDR3 is TGTGCCAGCAGACGAGCCCCCCGGACCGATTATTCACCCCTCCACTTT.